These T cell receptor beta chains were read from a single sample in a study of blood T cell repertoires in COVID-19. Profiling relied on immunoSEQ multiplex PCR, and the TCRdb table lists in-frame clones only, not all of them. Seen here are about 170,000 clones, approximately 91% observed once, and the top ten hold around 5%. Sequencing was performed on peripheral blood. Every receptor here comes from a man between 18 and 29 years old with COVID-19, enrolled during active disease. Each CDR3 is given with its conserved first and last residue. Fields, in order: J gene, V gene, clone size, D gene, CDR3 DNA, CDR3 protein. D genes are given only for firm matches. Where a row states a size, it is once, few, many or the class of an expanded clone; other rows omit it.

j_gene: TRBJ1-1
v_gene: TRBV2
abundance: -
d_gene: -
CDR3nt: TGTGCCAGCACTTCACCCGGGACTGGGAACACTGAAGCTTTCTTT
CDR3aa: CASTSPGTGNTEAFF

j_gene: TRBJ2-3
v_gene: TRBV11-2
abundance: -
d_gene: -
CDR3nt: TGTGCCAGCAGCTTACGGGCGCCGGGAGCCACAGATACGCAGTATTTT
CDR3aa: CASSLRAPGATDTQYF

j_gene: TRBJ2-7
v_gene: TRBV7-9
abundance: few
d_gene: TRBD1
CDR3nt: TGTGCCAGCAGCCCGACGAGGACAGGGAACTCCTACGAGCAGTACTTC
CDR3aa: CASSPTRTGNSYEQYF

j_gene: TRBJ2-1
v_gene: TRBV7-2
abundance: -
d_gene: -
CDR3nt: TGTGCCAGCAGCCCCCGACCCGGGGACAATGAGCAGTTCTTC
CDR3aa: CASSPRPGDNEQFF

j_gene: TRBJ2-7
v_gene: TRBV7-2
abundance: -
d_gene: -
CDR3nt: TGTGCCAGCAGCTTAGTCCCCAGATACGAGCAGTACTTC
CDR3aa: CASSLVPRYEQYF

j_gene: TRBJ2-7
v_gene: TRBV4-1
abundance: -
d_gene: -
CDR3nt: TGCGCCAGCAGCCAAGATGCTTTTCCTCGGGAGTCGTACGAGCAGTACTTC
CDR3aa: CASSQDAFPRESYEQYF

j_gene: TRBJ2-1
v_gene: TRBV27
abundance: once
d_gene: TRBD2
CDR3nt: TGTGCCAGCAGTTTAGGGACTAGCGGGGACCTCTCTTCCCTTTACAATGAGCAGTTCTTC
CDR3aa: CASSLGTSGDLSSLYNEQFF

j_gene: TRBJ2-7
v_gene: TRBV7-9
abundance: -
d_gene: -
CDR3nt: TGTGCCAGCAGCTTAGGCTACAGGCGGAACTACGAGCAGTACTTC
CDR3aa: CASSLGYRRNYEQYF

j_gene: TRBJ2-7
v_gene: TRBV27
abundance: -
d_gene: -
CDR3nt: TGTGCCAGCAGTTTCGACCCGGGGGAGCAGTACTTC
CDR3aa: CASSFDPGEQYF

j_gene: TRBJ2-7
v_gene: TRBV28
abundance: -
d_gene: TRBD2
CDR3nt: TGTGCCAGCGAACAGGGGACTAGCGGGACCTACTCCTACGAGCAGTACTTC
CDR3aa: CASEQGTSGTYSYEQYF

j_gene: TRBJ2-1
v_gene: TRBV11-3
abundance: -
d_gene: -
CDR3nt: TGTGCCAGCAGTTCAGGGTACGAGCAGTTCTTC
CDR3aa: CASSSGYEQFF

j_gene: TRBJ2-7
v_gene: TRBV28
abundance: -
d_gene: TRBD1
CDR3nt: TGTGCCAGCAGCCCTGGACAGGCATACTCCTACGAGCAGTACTTC
CDR3aa: CASSPGQAYSYEQYF

j_gene: TRBJ1-3
v_gene: TRBV10-1
abundance: -
d_gene: TRBD1
CDR3nt: TGCGCCAGCAGCGAAATCCGGGACAGGGGGCCGAGAAACACCATATATTTT
CDR3aa: CASSEIRDRGPRNTIYF

j_gene: TRBJ1-6
v_gene: TRBV15
abundance: once
d_gene: -
CDR3nt: TGTGCCACCAGCAGAATTCGGGGTTGGAATTCACCCCTCCACTTT
CDR3aa: CATSRIRGWNSPLHF

j_gene: TRBJ2-1
v_gene: TRBV2
abundance: -
d_gene: TRBD2
CDR3nt: TGTGCCAGCATCGGCGGGAGGGGTCCCGATGAGCAGTTCTTC
CDR3aa: CASIGGRGPDEQFF

j_gene: TRBJ1-5
v_gene: TRBV28
abundance: -
d_gene: -
CDR3nt: TGTGCCAGCAGCCTCCAGGGGAATAGCAATCAGCCCCAGCATTTT
CDR3aa: CASSLQGNSNQPQHF

j_gene: TRBJ2-2
v_gene: TRBV5-1
abundance: once
d_gene: TRBD2
CDR3nt: TGCGCCAGCAGCTTGGAACCGGGAGGCACCGGGGAGCTGTTTTTT
CDR3aa: CASSLEPGGTGELFF

j_gene: TRBJ2-1
v_gene: TRBV5-1
abundance: once
d_gene: TRBD2
CDR3nt: TGCGCCAGCAGCGACACGGGCGGGAGGGCCTACAATGAGCAGTTCTTC
CDR3aa: CASSDTGGRAYNEQFF

j_gene: TRBJ1-4
v_gene: TRBV13
abundance: once
d_gene: -
CDR3nt: TGTGCCAGCAGCTTAGGGATTCTTGGAGGTGAAAAACTGTTTTTT
CDR3aa: CASSLGILGGEKLFF

j_gene: TRBJ2-3
v_gene: TRBV29-1
abundance: -
d_gene: TRBD2
CDR3nt: TGCAGCGTTGTTAAGCGGGATAGCGTAGATACGCAGTATTTT
CDR3aa: CSVVKRDSVDTQYF

j_gene: TRBJ2-2
v_gene: TRBV27
abundance: -
d_gene: TRBD1
CDR3nt: TGTGCCAGCAGTTTCGAGGGGGCGACCGGGGAGCTGTTTTTT
CDR3aa: CASSFEGATGELFF

j_gene: TRBJ1-5
v_gene: TRBV7-2
abundance: once
d_gene: -
CDR3nt: TGTGCCAGCAGCTTAGTTGACATGCCCTATCAGCCCCAGCATTTT
CDR3aa: CASSLVDMPYQPQHF

j_gene: TRBJ2-1
v_gene: TRBV2
abundance: -
d_gene: TRBD2
CDR3nt: TGTGCCAGCGCCAGGGTAGCGGGAGACAATGAGCAGTTCTTC
CDR3aa: CASARVAGDNEQFF

j_gene: TRBJ1-1
v_gene: TRBV5-1
abundance: -
d_gene: TRBD1
CDR3nt: TGCGCCAGCGCTCCCGGGACAGGGGTTACTGAAGCTTTCTTT
CDR3aa: CASAPGTGVTEAFF

j_gene: TRBJ2-2
v_gene: TRBV5-1
abundance: -
d_gene: TRBD2
CDR3nt: TGCGCCAGCAGGTCTACGAGCGGGAGAGCCACCGGGGAGCTGTTTTTT
CDR3aa: CASRSTSGRATGELFF

j_gene: TRBJ1-6
v_gene: TRBV21-1
abundance: -
d_gene: -
CDR3nt: TGTGCCAGCAGCCCAAGCAAATGGGACAGGGGGCAATCTGATTCACCCCTCCACTTT
CDR3aa: CASSPSKWDRGQSDSPLHF

j_gene: TRBJ1-6
v_gene: TRBV28
abundance: -
d_gene: TRBD1
CDR3nt: TGTGCCAGCATCGCGGACAGGGGGAATTCACCCCTCCACTTT
CDR3aa: CASIADRGNSPLHF

j_gene: TRBJ1-1
v_gene: TRBV7-9
abundance: medium-sized
d_gene: -
CDR3nt: TGTGCCAGCAGCCCCCCTGCAGGTGACACTGAAGCTTTCTTT
CDR3aa: CASSPPAGDTEAFF

j_gene: TRBJ2-7
v_gene: TRBV11-2
abundance: once
d_gene: TRBD1
CDR3nt: TGTGCCAGCAGCTTCGGACAGGGGGTTTTGTACGAGCAGTACTTC
CDR3aa: CASSFGQGVLYEQYF

j_gene: TRBJ1-2
v_gene: TRBV5-4
abundance: -
d_gene: TRBD1
CDR3nt: TGTGCCAGCAGCTTAACTGACAGGGGAGATAGGAGGTATGGCTACACCTTC
CDR3aa: CASSLTDRGDRRYGYTF

j_gene: TRBJ2-7
v_gene: TRBV7-2
abundance: once
d_gene: TRBD2
CDR3nt: TGTGCCAGCAGCTTAGCGGGCGGGAGGATGGGCGAGCAGTACTTC
CDR3aa: CASSLAGGRMGEQYF

j_gene: TRBJ2-2
v_gene: TRBV4-3
abundance: -
d_gene: -
CDR3nt: TGCGCCAGCAGCCAAGATGTAGGGGGAGTAAGGACCGGGGAGCTGTTTTTT
CDR3aa: CASSQDVGGVRTGELFF

j_gene: TRBJ2-7
v_gene: TRBV10-2
abundance: -
d_gene: TRBD2
CDR3nt: TGCGCCAGCACCCTAGCGGGGGTCTCCTACGAGCAGTACTTC
CDR3aa: CASTLAGVSYEQYF

j_gene: TRBJ2-7
v_gene: TRBV15
abundance: -
d_gene: TRBD2
CDR3nt: TGTGCCACCAGCAGAGATTTGGGACTAGCGGGGATAAGGGAGCAGTACTTC
CDR3aa: CATSRDLGLAGIREQYF

j_gene: TRBJ2-5
v_gene: TRBV3-1/TRBV3-2
abundance: -
d_gene: -
CDR3nt: TGTGCCAGCAGCCCCCACCTCGACGGGGGTTTGTTTGAGGGTCAAGAGACCCAGTACTTC
CDR3aa: CASSPHLDGGLFEGQETQYF

j_gene: TRBJ2-2
v_gene: TRBV9
abundance: -
d_gene: TRBD2
CDR3nt: TGTGCCAGCAGTGCCGGGACTAGCGATACCGGGGAGCTGTTTTTT
CDR3aa: CASSAGTSDTGELFF

j_gene: TRBJ2-2
v_gene: TRBV30
abundance: -
d_gene: TRBD2
CDR3nt: TGTGCCTGGCGCCTAGCGGGAGGAACCGGGGAGCTGTTTTTT
CDR3aa: CAWRLAGGTGELFF

j_gene: TRBJ1-3
v_gene: TRBV4-3
abundance: -
d_gene: -
CDR3nt: TGCGCCAGCAGCCAATCCCGACAGCGATCCTCTGGAAACACCATATATTTT
CDR3aa: CASSQSRQRSSGNTIYF

j_gene: TRBJ2-3
v_gene: TRBV7-2
abundance: once
d_gene: TRBD2
CDR3nt: TGTGCCAGCAGTCGGGCTAGCGGGAGGGGCTACTATACGCAGTATTTT
CDR3aa: CASSRASGRGYYTQYF

j_gene: TRBJ1-6
v_gene: TRBV30
abundance: once
d_gene: -
CDR3nt: TGTGCCTGGAGTGTAGGGGGATTTGGTTCACCCCTCCACTTT
CDR3aa: CAWSVGGFGSPLHF

j_gene: TRBJ1-1
v_gene: TRBV4-2
abundance: -
d_gene: TRBD1
CDR3nt: TGTGCCAGCAGCCAAACTCGGGACAGGGGTATAAGGAACACTGAAGCTTTCTTT
CDR3aa: CASSQTRDRGIRNTEAFF

j_gene: TRBJ1-3
v_gene: TRBV5-4
abundance: once
d_gene: TRBD1
CDR3nt: TGTGCCAGCAGCTTGGCCGAACAGGGGTCCGGAAACACCATATATTTT
CDR3aa: CASSLAEQGSGNTIYF

j_gene: TRBJ1-2
v_gene: TRBV28
abundance: -
d_gene: -
CDR3nt: TGTGCCAGCACCCCCGGAGGGACCTACGCTGGCTACACCTTC
CDR3aa: CASTPGGTYAGYTF

j_gene: TRBJ2-7
v_gene: TRBV6-4
abundance: -
d_gene: TRBD2
CDR3nt: TGTGCCAGCATAGGGACTAGCGGGAGAAATGAGCAGTACTTC
CDR3aa: CASIGTSGRNEQYF

j_gene: TRBJ1-5
v_gene: TRBV4-1
abundance: -
d_gene: -
CDR3nt: TGCGCCAGCAGCCAGAAAAAAAGCGCGAACAGCAATCAGCCCCAGCATTTT
CDR3aa: CASSQKKSANSNQPQHF

j_gene: TRBJ1-2
v_gene: TRBV6-2/TRBV6-3
abundance: -
d_gene: TRBD1
CDR3nt: TGTGCCAGCAGCGACGACAGGGATGGCTACACCTTC
CDR3aa: CASSDDRDGYTF

j_gene: TRBJ2-7
v_gene: TRBV28
abundance: -
d_gene: -
CDR3nt: TGTGCCAGCAGTTTTCCTACCTACGAGCAGTACTTC
CDR3aa: CASSFPTYEQYF

j_gene: TRBJ2-1
v_gene: TRBV4-3
abundance: -
d_gene: -
CDR3nt: TGCGCCAGCAGCCAGGGACTGAACAATGAGCAGTTCTTC
CDR3aa: CASSQGLNNEQFF

j_gene: TRBJ2-2
v_gene: TRBV20-1
abundance: once
d_gene: -
CDR3nt: TGCAGTGCTAGTCGGCAGGGCGGTATGGGGGAGCTGTTTTTT
CDR3aa: CSASRQGGMGELFF

j_gene: TRBJ2-7
v_gene: TRBV5-1
abundance: -
d_gene: TRBD2
CDR3nt: TGCGCCAGCAGCTCTAGGACTAGCGGGAGTAGGTCCTTCGACGAGCAGTACTTC
CDR3aa: CASSSRTSGSRSFDEQYF

j_gene: TRBJ2-3
v_gene: TRBV10-3
abundance: -
d_gene: -
CDR3nt: TGTGCCATCAGTGAGACGTTTAGCGCTAGCACAGATACGCAGTATTTT
CDR3aa: CAISETFSASTDTQYF

j_gene: TRBJ2-2
v_gene: TRBV11-3
abundance: -
d_gene: -
CDR3nt: TGTGCCAGCAGCTTACAATCCCCCGGGGAGCTGTTTTTT
CDR3aa: CASSLQSPGELFF

j_gene: TRBJ1-3
v_gene: TRBV15
abundance: -
d_gene: -
CDR3nt: TGTGCCACCAGCAGAGATCTGACAGGAGGAAACACCATATATTTT
CDR3aa: CATSRDLTGGNTIYF

j_gene: TRBJ1-5
v_gene: TRBV27
abundance: -
d_gene: -
CDR3nt: TGTGCCAGCAGTACATATAGCAATCAGCCCCAGCATTTT
CDR3aa: CASSTYSNQPQHF

j_gene: TRBJ2-1
v_gene: TRBV7-9
abundance: -
d_gene: -
CDR3nt: TGTGCCAGCAGTTGGTCGAGGGTGAATGAGCAGTTCTTC
CDR3aa: CASSWSRVNEQFF

j_gene: TRBJ1-1
v_gene: TRBV27
abundance: once
d_gene: -
CDR3nt: TGTGCCAGCAGCACTCACACAGGGATAAACACTGAAGCTTTCTTT
CDR3aa: CASSTHTGINTEAFF

j_gene: TRBJ2-7
v_gene: TRBV5-6
abundance: -
d_gene: TRBD2
CDR3nt: TGTGCCAGCAGCTTGGGAGGTAGCGGGCCCTACGAGCAGTACTTC
CDR3aa: CASSLGGSGPYEQYF